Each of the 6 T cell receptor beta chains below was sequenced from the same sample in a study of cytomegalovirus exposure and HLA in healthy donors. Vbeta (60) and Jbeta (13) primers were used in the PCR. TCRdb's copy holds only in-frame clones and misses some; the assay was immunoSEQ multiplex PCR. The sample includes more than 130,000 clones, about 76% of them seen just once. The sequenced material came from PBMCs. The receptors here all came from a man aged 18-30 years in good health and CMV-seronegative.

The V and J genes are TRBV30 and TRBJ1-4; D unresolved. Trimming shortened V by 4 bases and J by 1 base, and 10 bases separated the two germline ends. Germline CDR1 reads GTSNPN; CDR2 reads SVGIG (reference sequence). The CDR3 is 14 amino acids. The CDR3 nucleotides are TGTGCCTGGACCCCTCGGGGAACTAATGAAAAACTGTTTTTT. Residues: CAWTPRGTNEKLFF.

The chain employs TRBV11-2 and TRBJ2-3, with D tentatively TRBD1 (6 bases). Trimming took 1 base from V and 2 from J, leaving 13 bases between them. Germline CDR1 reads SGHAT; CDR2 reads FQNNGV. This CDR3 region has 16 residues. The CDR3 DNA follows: TGTGCCAGCAGCTTAGGGCAGGGGCCCTTCACAGATACGCAGTATTTT. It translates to CASSLGQGPFTDTQYF.

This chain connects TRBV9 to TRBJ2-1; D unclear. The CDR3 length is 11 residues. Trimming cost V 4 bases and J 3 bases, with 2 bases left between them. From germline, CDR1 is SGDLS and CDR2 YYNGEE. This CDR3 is CASSLYNEQFF. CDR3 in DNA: TGTGCCAGCAGCCTCTACAATGAGCAGTTCTTC.

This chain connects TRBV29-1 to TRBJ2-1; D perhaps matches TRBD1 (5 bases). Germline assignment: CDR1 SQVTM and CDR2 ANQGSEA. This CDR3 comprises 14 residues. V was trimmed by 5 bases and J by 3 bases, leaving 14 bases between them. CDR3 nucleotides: TGCAGCGTTTTACGGCAGGGTTACTACAATGAGCAGTTCTTC. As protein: CSVLRQGYYNEQFF.

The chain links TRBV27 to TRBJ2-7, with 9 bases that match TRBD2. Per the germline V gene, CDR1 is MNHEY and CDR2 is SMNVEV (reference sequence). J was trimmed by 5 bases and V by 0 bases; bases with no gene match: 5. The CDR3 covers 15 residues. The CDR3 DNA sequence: TGTGCCAGCAGTTTATCCTGGGGACTAGCCCACGAGCAGTACTTC. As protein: CASSLSWGLAHEQYF.

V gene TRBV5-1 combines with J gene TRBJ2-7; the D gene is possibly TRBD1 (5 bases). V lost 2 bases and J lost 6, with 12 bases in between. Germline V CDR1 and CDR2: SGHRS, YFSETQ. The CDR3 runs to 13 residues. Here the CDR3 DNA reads TGCGCCAGCAGCTTATGGCGGCAGGGCGAGCAGTACTTC. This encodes CASSLWRQGEQYF.